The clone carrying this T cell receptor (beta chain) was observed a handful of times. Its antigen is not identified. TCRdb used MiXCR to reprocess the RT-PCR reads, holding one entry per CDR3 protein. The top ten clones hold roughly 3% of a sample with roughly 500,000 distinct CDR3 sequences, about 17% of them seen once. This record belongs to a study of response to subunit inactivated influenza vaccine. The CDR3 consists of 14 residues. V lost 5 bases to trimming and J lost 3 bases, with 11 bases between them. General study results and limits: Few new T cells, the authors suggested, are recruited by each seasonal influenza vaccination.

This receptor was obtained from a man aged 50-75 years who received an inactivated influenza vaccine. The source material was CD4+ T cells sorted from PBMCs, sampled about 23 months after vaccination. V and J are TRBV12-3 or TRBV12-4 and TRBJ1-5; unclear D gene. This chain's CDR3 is CASSRTAYNQPQHF. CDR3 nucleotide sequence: TGTGCCAGCAGTCGAACAGCATACAATCAGCCCCAGCATTTT.